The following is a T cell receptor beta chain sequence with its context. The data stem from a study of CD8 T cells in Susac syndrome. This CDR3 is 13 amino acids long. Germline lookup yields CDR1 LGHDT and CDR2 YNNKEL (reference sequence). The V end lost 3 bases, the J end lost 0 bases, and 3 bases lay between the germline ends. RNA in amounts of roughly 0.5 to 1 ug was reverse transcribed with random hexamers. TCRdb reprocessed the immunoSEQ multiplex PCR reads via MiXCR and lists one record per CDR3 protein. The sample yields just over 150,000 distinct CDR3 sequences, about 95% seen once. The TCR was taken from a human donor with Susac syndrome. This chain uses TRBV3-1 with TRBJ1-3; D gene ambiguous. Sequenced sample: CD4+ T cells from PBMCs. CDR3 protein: CASSHDSGNTIYF. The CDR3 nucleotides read TGTGCCAGCAGCCATGACTCTGGAAACACCATATATTTT. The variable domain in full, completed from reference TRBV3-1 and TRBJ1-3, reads DTAVSQTPKYLVTQMGNDKSIKCEQNLGHDTMYWYKQDSKKFLKIMFSYNNKELIINETVPNRFSPKSPDKAHLNLHINSLELGDSAVYFCASSHDSGNTIYFGEGSWLTVV.